Sequencing of this T cell receptor beta chain was carried out in a study of vaccination and CD4 T cells after COVID-19. Trimming removed 5 bases from V and 1 base from J; junction bases left unmatched: 5. The length of the CDR3 is 15 residues. Germline assignment: CDR1 SGHNT and CDR2 YENEEA. The treatment denotes: roughly ten-day PBMC culture with coronavirus spike peptide pools or control peptides (ViraFEST assay). Cultured CD4+ T-cell DNA underwent Oncomine TCR Beta short-read sequencing. A single record per CDR3 protein comes from TCRdb applying MiXCR to the PCR reads. There are about 5,200 distinct CDR3 sequences in the sample; around 30% occur only once, and roughly 20% lies in the top ten. Turning to this clonotype: No antigen is known for it.

This clonotype was sampled from a human donor who had recovered from COVID-19. Sequenced here: CD4+ T cells from blood, cultured in vitro, sampled after SARS-CoV-2 vaccination. This chain uses TRBV11-3 with TRBJ2-7, with 10 bases identical to TRBD1. CDR3 amino acids: CASSLLGQGSYEQYF. The CDR3 DNA sequence: TGTGCCAGCAGCCTCCTGGGACAGGGGTCCTACGAGCAGTACTTC.